These 29 T cell receptor beta chains came from one sample sequenced in a study of T cell clonality in common variable immunodeficiency. Some clones are missing from TCRdb's copy, which holds only in-frame ones; the method was immunoSEQ multiplex PCR. The sample contains tens of thousands of clones, none of them singletons. The sample comprised peripheral blood mononuclear cells. The origin of the receptors is a person aged 18 to 75 in good health.

Note on this clone: The read ends 3 residues early relative to the CDR3; the germline J gene fills the gap. The same CDR3 also results from other DNA sequences found in this sample. V gene TRBV7-9 combines with J gene TRBJ2-1; D is undetermined. CDR3 length: 15 residues. Germline V gene lookup returns CDR1 SEHNR and CDR2 FQNEAQ (reference sequence). Trimming removed 3 bases at V and 0 bases at J, with 9 bases between. The CDR3 loop is CASSLARSSYNEQFF. Incomplete CDR3 DNA: TGTGCCAGCAGCTTGGCCAGAAGCTCCTACAATGAG. Looking up the rest from reference TRBV7-9 and TRBJ2-1 gives the full variable domain: DTGVSQNPRHKITKRGQNVTFRCDPISEHNRLYWYRQTLGQGPEFLTYFQNEAQLEKSRLLSDRFSAERPKGSFSTLEIQRTEQGDSAMYLCASSLARSSYNEQFFGPGTRLTVL.

This clone was observed many times. The read is 3 residues too short to cover the CDR3 end, so that end is filled in from the germline J gene. The chain carries TRBV13 and TRBJ2-3; D unresolved. The CDR3 totals 15 residues. The V gene's germline CDR1 is PRHDT and CDR2 FYEKMQ (reference sequence). Trimming took off 6 bases at V and 4 bases at J, with 17 bases between the two ends. Partial CDR3 DNA: TGTGCCAGCAGTCTCAGTAATTCTGTGTCAGATACG. Protein product: CASSLSNSVSDT. Given in full, the CDR3 is CASSLSNSVSDTQYF.

This clone was seen many times. The read comes to an end 3 residues before the CDR3 does, leaving the germline J gene to fill in the end. The chain uses TRBV12-3 or TRBV12-4 and TRBJ1-6; 7 bases are a match to TRBD1. This CDR3 is 15 amino acids long. V trimming: 6 bases; J trimming: 7 bases; junction bases outside the gene matches: 9. Partial CDR3 DNA: TGTGCCAGCAGCGATACAAACAGGGGAAATTCACCC. Its translation: CASSDTNRGNSP. The whole CDR3 reads CASSDTNRGNSPLHF.

In this sample, this clone turned up many times. The read falls 3 residues short of the CDR3 end, and the missing part is taken from the germline J gene. The V and J genes are TRBV20-1 and TRBJ2-1, with 10 bases aligning to TRBD2. There are 19 residues in the CDR3. V shed 5 bases and J 2 bases; nucleotides not matched to a gene: 18. Germline-derived CDR1 and CDR2 are DFQATT and SNEGSKA (reference sequence). The chain's CDR3 is CSAPHPGLATAGPYNEQFF. The DNA read from the CDR3 is TGCAGTGCTCCCCATCCGGGACTAGCGACGGCGGGTCCCTACAATGAG.

This clone occurred many times. The read ends 3 residues shy of where the CDR3 ends; the end is completed using the germline J gene. This chain uses TRBV28 with TRBJ1-2; D possibly corresponds to TRBD1 (5 bases). The V end was cut by 5 bases, the J end by 1 base, with 8 bases between. The V gene's germline CDR1 is MDHEN and CDR2 SYDVKM. CDR3 length: 13 amino acids. CDR3 loop: CASSPRGNYGYTF. The CDR3 DNA, read in part, is TGTGCCAGCAGTCCGAGGGGTAACTATGGC.

This clone has at least ten counts. The CDR3 goes on 3 residues after the read ends, and that part is filled in from the germline J gene. The genes are TRBV6-2 or TRBV6-3 and TRBJ2-2; the D is unclear. Trimming left V 6 bases short and J 1 base short, with 12 bases between. There are 15 residues in the CDR3. Germline values: CDR1 MNHEY, CDR2 SVGEGT. The CDR3: CASSQATLNTGELFF. The CDR3 bases that were read are TGTGCCAGCAGCCAGGCTACCTTGAACACCGGGGAG.

This clone has a count of ten or more. The read is 3 residues too short to cover the CDR3 end, so that end is filled in from the germline J gene. This chain links TRBV18 with TRBJ2-3; maybe TRBD1 (5 bases). The germline CDR1 and CDR2 sequences are KGHSH and LQKENI. This CDR3 spans 14 amino acids. Trimming took off 1 base at V and 4 bases at J, with 9 bases between the two ends. CDR3 region: CASSPLGVPDTQYF. The part of the CDR3 DNA that was read is TGTGCCAGCTCACCACTAGGGGTTCCAGATACG.

This clone occurred many times. The DNA read from the CDR3 is TGTGCCAGCAGTTCCCCTGACAGTTATACG. This codes for CASSSPDSYT. From start to end, the CDR3 is CASSSPDSYTQYF. The chain links TRBV28 to TRBJ2-3; the D gene is possibly TRBD1 (5 bases). The CDR3 is cut off 3 residues early in the read; its end comes from the germline J gene. Germline CDR1 and CDR2: MDHEN and SYDVKM. The CDR3 totals 13 residues. The V and J ends lost 4 bases and 7 bases respectively, with 12 bases between them.

This clone was found many times. The read ends 3 residues shy of where the CDR3 ends; the end is completed using the germline J gene. The chain joins TRBV10-3 to TRBJ2-1; D is perhaps TRBD2 (6 bases). CDR1 ENHRY and CDR2 SYGVKD come from the germline V gene. Trimming cost V 3 bases and J 4 bases, with 10 bases left between them. CDR3 length: 14 amino acids. CDR3 loop: CAISEGTHYNEQFF. The CDR3 DNA, read in part, is TGTGCCATCAGTGAAGGGACTCATTACAATGAG.

Details on this clone: The read stops 3 residues short of the end of the CDR3; the missing end is completed from the germline J gene. The V and J genes are TRBV19 and TRBJ1-2; D possibly corresponds to TRBD1 (6 bases). This CDR3 spans 13 amino acids. Germline V gene sequence: CDR1 LNHDA, CDR2 SQIVND (reference sequence). The CDR3 region is CASSIRGGYDYTF. The CDR3 bases that were read are TGTGCCAGTAGTATTCGGGGGGGCTACGAC.

This clone has ten or more counts. The CDR3 goes on 3 residues after the read ends, and that part is filled in from the germline J gene. V and J are TRBV5-1 and TRBJ2-3; D may be TRBD1 (5 bases). Trimming pared 2 bases from V and 0 bases from J, leaving 7 bases between. Germline V gives CDR1 SGHRS, CDR2 YFSETQ. The CDR3 consists of 14 residues. CDR3 DNA (partial): TGCGCCAGCAGCTTTCGACAGAGCACAGATACG. Translating it yields CASSFRQSTDT. From start to end, the CDR3 is CASSFRQSTDTQYF.

In this sample, this clone turned up many times. From the germline J gene comes the end of the CDR3, since the read stops 3 residues before it. This rearrangement joins TRBV19 to TRBJ2-2; D perhaps matches TRBD2 (7 bases). Germline loops: CDR1 LNHDA, CDR2 SQIVND (reference sequence). This CDR3 is 17 amino acids long. Trimming left V 5 bases short and J 2 bases short, with 18 bases between. This chain's CDR3 is CASSALGGGSNTGELFF. Partial CDR3 DNA: TGTGCCAGTAGTGCCCTTGGGGGCGGGAGTAACACCGGGGAG.

This clone was counted at least ten times. Coverage ceases 3 residues before the CDR3 finishes, and the germline J gene fills in the end. The V and J genes are TRBV20-1 and TRBJ2-5; TRBD2 agrees at 8 bases. Germline trimming cut 4 bases from V and 5 bases from J; bases unmatched to any gene: 9. The CDR3 length is 14 residues. The germline CDR1 and CDR2 sequences are DFQATT and SNEGSKA (reference sequence). The CDR3 sequence is CSATHGGAGETQYF. Partial CDR3 DNA: TGCAGTGCTACACACGGGGGGGCAGGGGAGACC.

This clone has a count of ten or more. Read data end 3 residues before the CDR3 end; the end is taken from the germline J gene. This rearrangement joins TRBV5-4 to TRBJ2-2, with 8 positions matching TRBD1. V gave up 4 bases and J gave up 5 bases; unmatched junction bases: 1. This CDR3 spans 13 amino acids. Germline CDR1 reads SGHNT; CDR2 reads YYREEE (reference sequence). The CDR3 sequence is CASSRQGTGELFF. The sequenced CDR3 bases are TGTGCCAGCAGCCGACAGGGGACCGGGGAG.

There are a few counts of this clone. The read finishes 3 residues shy of the CDR3 end, and the germline J gene is used to complete it. This chain connects TRBV5-1 to TRBJ1-1, with 7 bases that match TRBD1. Germline loops: CDR1 SGHRS, CDR2 YFSETQ. The CDR3 totals 13 residues. The V gene end was trimmed by 7 bases and the J gene end by 0 bases; junction bases not matched to a gene: 3. The sequenced part of the CDR3 DNA is TGCGCCAGCCGGGGACAGCTGAACACTGAA. This codes for CASRGQLNTE. The full CDR3 sequence reads CASRGQLNTEAFF.

In its sample, this clone was seen many times. The CDR3 is cut off 3 residues early in the read; its end comes from the germline J gene. The V and J genes are TRBV20-1 and TRBJ2-1; 9 bases match TRBD2. This CDR3 has 16 residues. The germline V gene encodes CDR1 DFQATT and CDR2 SNEGSKA (reference sequence). V lost 3 bases and J lost 3; bases outside the gene matches: 9. The CDR3 DNA, read in part, is TGCAGTGCTAGGACGACTAGCGGAGCCTACTACAATGAG. It encodes CSARTTSGAYYNE. The entire CDR3 protein is CSARTTSGAYYNEQFF.

This clone was recorded at least ten times. The read is 3 residues too short to cover the CDR3 end, so that end is filled in from the germline J gene. This rearrangement joins TRBV5-4 to TRBJ1-2; 7 bases match TRBD1. Germline CDR1 is SGHNT and CDR2 is YYREEE (reference sequence). This CDR3 comprises 14 residues. The part of the CDR3 DNA that was read is TGTGCCAGCAGCTTGGCAGGACAGGCTGTGGGC. This sequence encodes CASSLAGQAVG. The full CDR3 reads CASSLAGQAVGYTF.

A few counts support this clone. The read ends 3 residues early relative to the CDR3; the germline J gene fills the gap. The genes are TRBV5-4 and TRBJ2-7; a possible D gene is TRBD2 (5 bases). The CDR3 covers 14 residues. Per the germline V gene, CDR1 is SGHNT and CDR2 is YYREEE (reference sequence). With 1 base removed from V and 0 bases from J, the gap between germline ends came to 8 bases. Here the CDR3 reads CASSLNSGSYEQYF. Incomplete CDR3 DNA: TGTGCCAGCAGCTTGAACAGCGGCTCCTACGAG.

This clone showed up many times. The CDR3 is cut off 3 residues early in the read; its end comes from the germline J gene. The chain is built from TRBV2 and TRBJ2-2; 10 bases fit TRBD2. CDR1 and CDR2 (germline): SNHLY, FYNNEI. V shed 6 bases, J shed 6 bases, and the junction held 4 bases outside the gene matches. The CDR3 has 14 amino acids. CDR3 DNA (partial): TGTGCCAGCAGAGCGGGGGGGCTGGCCGGGGAG. This gives the protein CASRAGGLAGE. In full, the CDR3 is CASRAGGLAGELFF.

This clone was detected many times. The read ends 3 residues before the CDR3 terminus; that terminus is restored from the germline J gene. V is TRBV7-9 and J is TRBJ1-2; 9 bases fit TRBD1. This CDR3 has 15 amino acids. Looked up from germline, CDR1 is SEHNR and CDR2 is FQNEAQ (reference sequence). V was clipped by 4 bases and J by 4 bases; unmatched bases: 7. The CDR3 reads CASSSDRGLGYGYTF. The CDR3 bases that were read are TGTGCCAGCAGCTCGGACAGGGGACTCGGCTATGGC. Full variable domain (missing parts from reference TRBV7-9 and TRBJ1-2): DTGVSQNPRHKITKRGQNVTFRCDPISEHNRLYWYRQTLGQGPEFLTYFQNEAQLEKSRLLSDRFSAERPKGSFSTLEIQRTEQGDSAMYLCASSSDRGLGYGYTFGSGTRLTVV.

This clone was recorded at least ten times. From the germline J gene comes the end of the CDR3, since the read stops 3 residues before it. The chain joins TRBV6-4 to TRBJ1-5, with a weak D call TRBD1 (6 bases). The CDR3 is made up of 20 amino acids. Per germline, CDR1 MRHNA and CDR2 SNTAGT. The V gene lost 2 bases and the J gene lost 0 bases, with 23 bases spanning the gap. The DNA read from the CDR3 is TGTGCCAGCAGTGACCCACGGACAGTGGCCGGGGTAAATAGCAATCAGCCC. Its protein product is CASSDPRTVAGVNSNQP. The whole CDR3 sequence is CASSDPRTVAGVNSNQPQHF.

This clone was counted many times. The CDR3 end lies 3 residues beyond the end of the read and is filled in from the germline J gene. The chain uses TRBV9 and TRBJ2-7; TRBD2 agrees at 8 bases. The germline gives CDR1 SGDLS, CDR2 YYNGEE. There are 15 residues in the CDR3. V lost 2 bases and J lost 5; bases outside the gene matches: 9. CDR3 region: CASSVGLADGHEQYF. CDR3 DNA, as far as it was read: TGTGCCAGCAGCGTCGGACTAGCTGATGGTCACGAG.

This clone was counted at least ten times. The CDR3 DNA, read in part, is TGTGCCGCCCGACAGGGGAAAGGTCAGCCC. Protein: CAARQGKGQP. The CDR3 as a whole reads CAARQGKGQPQHF. This rearrangement joins TRBV10-3 to TRBJ1-5; TRBD1 matches 8 bases. The read terminates 3 residues ahead of where the CDR3 ends, so the germline J gene completes it. V was clipped by 11 bases and J by 6 bases; unmatched bases: 9. The germline V gene has CDR1 ENHRY and CDR2 SYGVKD. The CDR3 is made up of 13 amino acids.

The table lists this clone with many counts. The read ends 3 residues before the CDR3 terminus; that terminus is restored from the germline J gene. The chain uses TRBV29-1 and TRBJ2-3; possibly TRBD2 for D (5 bases). Per the germline V gene, CDR1 is SQVTM and CDR2 is ANQGSEA. With 2 bases removed from V and 6 bases from J, the gap between germline ends came to 6 bases. This CDR3 is 11 amino acids long. The CDR3 loop is CSVELADTQYF. The DNA read from the CDR3 is TGCAGCGTTGAACTAGCTGATACG.

This clone was observed at least ten times. The read gets to within 3 residues of the CDR3 end, and the germline J gene fills in the rest. The rearrangement joins TRBV6-1 to TRBJ1-1; 7 bases are shared with TRBD1. This CDR3 spans 11 amino acids. CDR1 and CDR2 (germline): MNHNS, SASEGT. CDR3 DNA, as far as it was read: TGTGCCAGCAGCGAACAGGGGCGA. Residues: CASSEQGR. The entire CDR3 sequence reads CASSEQGRAFF.

This clone has just a few counts. The read stops 3 residues short of the end of the CDR3; the missing end is completed from the germline J gene. The rearrangement uses TRBV7-3 and TRBJ1-2; possible D gene TRBD1, 5 bases. Per the germline V gene, CDR1 is SGHTA and CDR2 is FQGTGA. The CDR3 is 13 residues long. The sequenced CDR3 bases are TGTGCCAGCAGCTTAGGGGCTGGAGATACC. It encodes CASSLGAGDT. The entire CDR3 reads CASSLGAGDTYTF.

In its sample, this clone was seen many times. Read sequence stops 3 residues before the CDR3 end, and the germline J gene provides the missing end. The genes are TRBV14 and TRBJ2-3; TRBD2 is a possible D gene (6 bases). The CDR3 has 17 residues. V was shortened by 1 base and J by 2 bases, with 16 bases between the two germline ends. Germline V gene lookup returns CDR1 SGHDN and CDR2 FVKESK. The CDR3 region is CASSQAGSGLITDTQYF. The part of the CDR3 DNA that was read is TGTGCCAGCAGCCAAGCAGGATCGGGACTCATCACAGATACG. The full variable domain, with the rest looked up from reference TRBV14 and TRBJ2-3, is EAGVTQFPSHSVIEKGQTVTLRCDPISGHDNLYWYRRVMGKEIKFLLHFVKESKQDESGMPNNRFLAERTGGTYSTLKVQPAELEDSGVYFCASSQAGSGLITDTQYFGPGTRLTVL.

This clone showed up many times. Read data end 3 residues before the CDR3 end; the end is taken from the germline J gene. The V and J genes are TRBV5-4 and TRBJ2-1; 10 bases are shared with TRBD2. Per the germline V gene, CDR1 is SGHNT and CDR2 is YYREEE (reference sequence). CDR3 length: 15 residues. With V trimmed by 0 bases and J by 9 bases, 6 bases remained unmatched. The CDR3: CASSLELAGVGEQFF. The CDR3 bases that were read are TGTGCCAGCAGCTTGGAGCTAGCGGGAGTAGGTGAG.

This clone was found many times. The observed sequence ends 3 residues before the CDR3 terminus, with the missing tail filled in from the germline J gene. V and J are TRBV29-1 and TRBJ2-5; 7 nucleotides line up with TRBD1. Germline CDR1 reads SQVTM; CDR2 reads ANQGSEA. This CDR3 has 15 amino acids. Trimming cost V 7 bases and J 1 base; bases outside gene matches: 12. This chain's CDR3 is CSAKKGAIPQETQYF. The DNA read from the CDR3 is TGCAGCGCAAAGAAGGGGGCAATCCCCCAAGAGACC. Drawing the rest from reference TRBV29-1 and TRBJ2-5, the complete variable domain is SAVISQKPSRDICQRGTSLTIQCQVDSQVTMMFWYRQQPGQSLTLIATANQGSEATYESGFVIDKFPISRPNLTFSTLTVSNMSPEDSSIYLCSAKKGAIPQETQYFGPGTRLLVL.